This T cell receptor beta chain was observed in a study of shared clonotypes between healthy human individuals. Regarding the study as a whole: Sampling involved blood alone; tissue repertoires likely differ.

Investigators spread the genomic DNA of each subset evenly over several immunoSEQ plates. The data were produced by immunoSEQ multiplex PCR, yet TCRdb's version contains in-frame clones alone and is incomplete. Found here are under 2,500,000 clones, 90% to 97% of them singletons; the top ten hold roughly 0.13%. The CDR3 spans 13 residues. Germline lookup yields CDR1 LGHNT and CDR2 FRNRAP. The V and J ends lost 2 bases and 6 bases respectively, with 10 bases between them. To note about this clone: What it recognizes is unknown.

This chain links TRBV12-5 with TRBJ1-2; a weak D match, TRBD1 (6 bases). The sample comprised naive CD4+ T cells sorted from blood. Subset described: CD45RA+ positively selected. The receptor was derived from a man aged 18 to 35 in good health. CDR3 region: CASGLTGQDGYTF. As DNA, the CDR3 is TGTGCTAGTGGTTTGACAGGGCAAGATGGCTACACCTTC. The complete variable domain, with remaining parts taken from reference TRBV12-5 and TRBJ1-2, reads DARVTQTPRHKVTEMGQEVTMRCQPILGHNTVFWYRQTMMQGLELLAYFRNRAPLDDSGMPKDRFSAEMPDATLATLKIQPSEPRDSAVYFCASGLTGQDGYTFGSGTRLTVV.